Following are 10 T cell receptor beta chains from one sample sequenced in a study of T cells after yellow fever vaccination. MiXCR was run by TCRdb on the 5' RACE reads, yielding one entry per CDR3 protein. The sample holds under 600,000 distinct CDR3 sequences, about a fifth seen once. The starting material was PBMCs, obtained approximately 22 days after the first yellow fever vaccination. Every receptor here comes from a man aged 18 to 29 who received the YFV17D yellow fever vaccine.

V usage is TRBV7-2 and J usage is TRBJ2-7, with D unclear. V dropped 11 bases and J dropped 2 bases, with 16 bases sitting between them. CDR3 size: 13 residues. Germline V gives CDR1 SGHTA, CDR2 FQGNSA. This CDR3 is CACTLPGTYEQYF. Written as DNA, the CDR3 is TGTGCCTGCACCCTCCCCGGAACCTACGAGCAGTACTTC.

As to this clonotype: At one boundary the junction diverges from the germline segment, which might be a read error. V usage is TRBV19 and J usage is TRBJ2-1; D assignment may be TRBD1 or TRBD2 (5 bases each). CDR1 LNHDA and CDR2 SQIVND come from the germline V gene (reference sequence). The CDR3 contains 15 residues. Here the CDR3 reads CASSVEGPRHNEQFF. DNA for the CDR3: TGTGCCAGTAGTGTAGAGGGACCGCGGCACAATGAGCAGTTCTTC.

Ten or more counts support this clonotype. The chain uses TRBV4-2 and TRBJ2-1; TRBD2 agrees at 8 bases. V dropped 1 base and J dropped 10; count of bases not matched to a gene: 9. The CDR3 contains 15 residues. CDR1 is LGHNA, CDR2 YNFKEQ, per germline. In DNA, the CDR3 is TGTGCCAGCAGCCAAGGTCAGCGGGGGACACTCGAGCAGTTCTTC. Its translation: CASSQGQRGTLEQFF.

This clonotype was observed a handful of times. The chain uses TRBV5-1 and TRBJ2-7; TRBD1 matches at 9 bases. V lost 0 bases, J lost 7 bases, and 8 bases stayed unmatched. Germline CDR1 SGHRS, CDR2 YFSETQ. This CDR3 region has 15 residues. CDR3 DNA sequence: TGCGCCAGCAGCTTGGTTCCGGGACAGGGTGAGGAGCAGTACTTC. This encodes CASSLVPGQGEEQYF.

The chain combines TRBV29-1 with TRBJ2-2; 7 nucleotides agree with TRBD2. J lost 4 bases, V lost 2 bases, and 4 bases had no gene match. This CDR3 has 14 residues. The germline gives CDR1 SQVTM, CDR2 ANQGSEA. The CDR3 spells CSVEWPGGTGELFF. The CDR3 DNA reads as TGCAGCGTTGAATGGCCGGGAGGCACCGGGGAGCTGTTTTTT.

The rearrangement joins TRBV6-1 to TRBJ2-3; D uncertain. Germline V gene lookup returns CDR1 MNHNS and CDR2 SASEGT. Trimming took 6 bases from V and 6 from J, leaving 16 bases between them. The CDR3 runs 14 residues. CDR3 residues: CASSSKPGSDTQYF. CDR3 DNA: TGTGCCAGCAGCAGCAAACCCGGCTCGGATACGCAGTATTTT.

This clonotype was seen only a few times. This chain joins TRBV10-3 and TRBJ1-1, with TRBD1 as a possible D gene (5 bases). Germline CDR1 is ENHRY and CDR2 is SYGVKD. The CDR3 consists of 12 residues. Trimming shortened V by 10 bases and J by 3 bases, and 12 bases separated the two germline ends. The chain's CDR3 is CATSWGDTEAFF. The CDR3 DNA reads TGTGCCACCTCTTGGGGGGACACTGAAGCTTTCTTT.

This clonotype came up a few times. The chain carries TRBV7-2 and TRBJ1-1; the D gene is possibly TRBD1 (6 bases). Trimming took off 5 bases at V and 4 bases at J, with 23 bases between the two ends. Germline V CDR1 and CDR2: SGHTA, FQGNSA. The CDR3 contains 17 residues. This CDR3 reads CASSPRGRGKKGTEAFF. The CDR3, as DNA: TGTGCCAGCAGCCCCCGTGGCAGGGGAAAAAAGGGCACTGAAGCTTTCTTT.

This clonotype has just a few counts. CDR3 residues: CASSMTTGTRTETQYF. The CDR3 DNA follows: TGTGCCAGTAGTATGACGACCGGGACTAGGACGGAGACCCAGTACTTC. This chain connects TRBV19 to TRBJ2-5, with 8 bases that match TRBD2. Germline loops: CDR1 LNHDA, CDR2 SQIVND (reference sequence). V shed 3 bases and J 5 bases; nucleotides not matched to a gene: 11. The CDR3 totals 16 residues.

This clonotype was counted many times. The CDR3 sequence: CASSQVFTNSYNEQFF. The CDR3 nucleotides read TGCGCCAGCAGCCAAGTTTTCACCAACTCCTACAATGAGCAGTTCTTC. The chain couples TRBV4-1 to TRBJ2-1, with D unresolved. V dropped 1 base and J dropped 0 bases, with 10 bases sitting between them. Germline CDR1 and CDR2: MGHRA and YSYEKL. This CDR3 contains 16 residues.